The sequence of this T cell receptor beta chain was determined in a study of T cells in Graves' hyperthyroidism and ophthalmopathy. Study results and limitations: Blood shared most expanded thyroid clonotypes above 0.001.

The ends were cut back, 3 bases at V and 0 bases at J, with 12 bases in the middle. This CDR3 contains 16 residues. Germline values: CDR1 KGHDR, CDR2 SFDVKD. Template material for amplifying TCR beta CDR3 regions consisted of RNA transcripts. First-round RT-PCR targeting the TCR CDR3 was performed with the HTBI primer set. TCRdb fed the multiplex PCR reads into MiXCR, producing one record per CDR3 protein. The sample lists about 570,000 distinct CDR3 sequences, 40% to 55% occurring once. Uncontrolled infection, other autoimmune disease, pregnancy and lactation each barred patients from inclusion. Diagnosing involved the use of clinical symptoms, serum thyroxine and TRAb, thyroid ultrasound and orbital computed tomography. This clonotype was found a few times. Its antigen is currently unknown.

The V gene is TRBV24-1, the J gene TRBJ2-3; D is unresolved. This receptor was taken from an adult woman with Graves' disease, either hyperthyroidism or ophthalmopathy (not recorded which). The sequencing sample was made of peripheral blood or thyroid tissue (not recorded which). Here the CDR3 DNA reads TGTGCCACCAGTGATCCGGACGGAAAGAGCACAGATACGCAGTATTTT. This codes for CATSDPDGKSTDTQYF.